The sequence of this T cell receptor beta chain was determined in a study of control samples from healthy donors and cancer patients. Between the trimmed V and J ends, which lost 5 bases and 5 bases, there was a span of 14 bases. The V gene's germline CDR1 is SGHRS and CDR2 YFSETQ. CDR3 length equals 14 residues. Repertoires were generated with immunoSEQ multiplex PCR, while TCRdb's copy carries only in-frame clones and drops some. The sample lists some 140,000 clones, 94% occurring once. This chain connects TRBV5-1 to TRBJ1-5; D is unresolved. The TCR was taken from a man aged 40-50 years in good health. Material for sequencing was blood. The CDR3 reads CASRSQPSDQPQHF. For the CDR3, the DNA is TGCGCCAGCAGAAGTCAGCCTTCTGATCAGCCCCAGCATTTT. Supplemented by reference TRBV5-1 and TRBJ1-5, the full variable domain reads KAGVTQTPRYLIKTRGQQVTLSCSPISGHRSVSWYQQTPGQGLQFLFEYFSETQRNKGNFPGRFSGRQFSNSRSEMNVSTLELGDSALYLCASRSQPSDQPQHFGDGTRLSIL.